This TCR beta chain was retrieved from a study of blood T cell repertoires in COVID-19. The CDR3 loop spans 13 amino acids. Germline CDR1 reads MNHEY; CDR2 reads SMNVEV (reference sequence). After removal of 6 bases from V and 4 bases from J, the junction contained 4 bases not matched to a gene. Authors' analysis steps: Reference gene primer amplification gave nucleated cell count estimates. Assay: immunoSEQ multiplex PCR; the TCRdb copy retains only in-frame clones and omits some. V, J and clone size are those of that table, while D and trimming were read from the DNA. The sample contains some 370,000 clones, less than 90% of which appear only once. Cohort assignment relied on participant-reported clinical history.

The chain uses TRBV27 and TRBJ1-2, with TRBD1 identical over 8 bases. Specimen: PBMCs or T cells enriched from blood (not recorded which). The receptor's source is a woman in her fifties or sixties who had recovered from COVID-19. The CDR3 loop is CASSWDRSYGYTF. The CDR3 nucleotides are TGTGCCAGCAGCTGGGACAGGAGCTATGGCTACACCTTC.